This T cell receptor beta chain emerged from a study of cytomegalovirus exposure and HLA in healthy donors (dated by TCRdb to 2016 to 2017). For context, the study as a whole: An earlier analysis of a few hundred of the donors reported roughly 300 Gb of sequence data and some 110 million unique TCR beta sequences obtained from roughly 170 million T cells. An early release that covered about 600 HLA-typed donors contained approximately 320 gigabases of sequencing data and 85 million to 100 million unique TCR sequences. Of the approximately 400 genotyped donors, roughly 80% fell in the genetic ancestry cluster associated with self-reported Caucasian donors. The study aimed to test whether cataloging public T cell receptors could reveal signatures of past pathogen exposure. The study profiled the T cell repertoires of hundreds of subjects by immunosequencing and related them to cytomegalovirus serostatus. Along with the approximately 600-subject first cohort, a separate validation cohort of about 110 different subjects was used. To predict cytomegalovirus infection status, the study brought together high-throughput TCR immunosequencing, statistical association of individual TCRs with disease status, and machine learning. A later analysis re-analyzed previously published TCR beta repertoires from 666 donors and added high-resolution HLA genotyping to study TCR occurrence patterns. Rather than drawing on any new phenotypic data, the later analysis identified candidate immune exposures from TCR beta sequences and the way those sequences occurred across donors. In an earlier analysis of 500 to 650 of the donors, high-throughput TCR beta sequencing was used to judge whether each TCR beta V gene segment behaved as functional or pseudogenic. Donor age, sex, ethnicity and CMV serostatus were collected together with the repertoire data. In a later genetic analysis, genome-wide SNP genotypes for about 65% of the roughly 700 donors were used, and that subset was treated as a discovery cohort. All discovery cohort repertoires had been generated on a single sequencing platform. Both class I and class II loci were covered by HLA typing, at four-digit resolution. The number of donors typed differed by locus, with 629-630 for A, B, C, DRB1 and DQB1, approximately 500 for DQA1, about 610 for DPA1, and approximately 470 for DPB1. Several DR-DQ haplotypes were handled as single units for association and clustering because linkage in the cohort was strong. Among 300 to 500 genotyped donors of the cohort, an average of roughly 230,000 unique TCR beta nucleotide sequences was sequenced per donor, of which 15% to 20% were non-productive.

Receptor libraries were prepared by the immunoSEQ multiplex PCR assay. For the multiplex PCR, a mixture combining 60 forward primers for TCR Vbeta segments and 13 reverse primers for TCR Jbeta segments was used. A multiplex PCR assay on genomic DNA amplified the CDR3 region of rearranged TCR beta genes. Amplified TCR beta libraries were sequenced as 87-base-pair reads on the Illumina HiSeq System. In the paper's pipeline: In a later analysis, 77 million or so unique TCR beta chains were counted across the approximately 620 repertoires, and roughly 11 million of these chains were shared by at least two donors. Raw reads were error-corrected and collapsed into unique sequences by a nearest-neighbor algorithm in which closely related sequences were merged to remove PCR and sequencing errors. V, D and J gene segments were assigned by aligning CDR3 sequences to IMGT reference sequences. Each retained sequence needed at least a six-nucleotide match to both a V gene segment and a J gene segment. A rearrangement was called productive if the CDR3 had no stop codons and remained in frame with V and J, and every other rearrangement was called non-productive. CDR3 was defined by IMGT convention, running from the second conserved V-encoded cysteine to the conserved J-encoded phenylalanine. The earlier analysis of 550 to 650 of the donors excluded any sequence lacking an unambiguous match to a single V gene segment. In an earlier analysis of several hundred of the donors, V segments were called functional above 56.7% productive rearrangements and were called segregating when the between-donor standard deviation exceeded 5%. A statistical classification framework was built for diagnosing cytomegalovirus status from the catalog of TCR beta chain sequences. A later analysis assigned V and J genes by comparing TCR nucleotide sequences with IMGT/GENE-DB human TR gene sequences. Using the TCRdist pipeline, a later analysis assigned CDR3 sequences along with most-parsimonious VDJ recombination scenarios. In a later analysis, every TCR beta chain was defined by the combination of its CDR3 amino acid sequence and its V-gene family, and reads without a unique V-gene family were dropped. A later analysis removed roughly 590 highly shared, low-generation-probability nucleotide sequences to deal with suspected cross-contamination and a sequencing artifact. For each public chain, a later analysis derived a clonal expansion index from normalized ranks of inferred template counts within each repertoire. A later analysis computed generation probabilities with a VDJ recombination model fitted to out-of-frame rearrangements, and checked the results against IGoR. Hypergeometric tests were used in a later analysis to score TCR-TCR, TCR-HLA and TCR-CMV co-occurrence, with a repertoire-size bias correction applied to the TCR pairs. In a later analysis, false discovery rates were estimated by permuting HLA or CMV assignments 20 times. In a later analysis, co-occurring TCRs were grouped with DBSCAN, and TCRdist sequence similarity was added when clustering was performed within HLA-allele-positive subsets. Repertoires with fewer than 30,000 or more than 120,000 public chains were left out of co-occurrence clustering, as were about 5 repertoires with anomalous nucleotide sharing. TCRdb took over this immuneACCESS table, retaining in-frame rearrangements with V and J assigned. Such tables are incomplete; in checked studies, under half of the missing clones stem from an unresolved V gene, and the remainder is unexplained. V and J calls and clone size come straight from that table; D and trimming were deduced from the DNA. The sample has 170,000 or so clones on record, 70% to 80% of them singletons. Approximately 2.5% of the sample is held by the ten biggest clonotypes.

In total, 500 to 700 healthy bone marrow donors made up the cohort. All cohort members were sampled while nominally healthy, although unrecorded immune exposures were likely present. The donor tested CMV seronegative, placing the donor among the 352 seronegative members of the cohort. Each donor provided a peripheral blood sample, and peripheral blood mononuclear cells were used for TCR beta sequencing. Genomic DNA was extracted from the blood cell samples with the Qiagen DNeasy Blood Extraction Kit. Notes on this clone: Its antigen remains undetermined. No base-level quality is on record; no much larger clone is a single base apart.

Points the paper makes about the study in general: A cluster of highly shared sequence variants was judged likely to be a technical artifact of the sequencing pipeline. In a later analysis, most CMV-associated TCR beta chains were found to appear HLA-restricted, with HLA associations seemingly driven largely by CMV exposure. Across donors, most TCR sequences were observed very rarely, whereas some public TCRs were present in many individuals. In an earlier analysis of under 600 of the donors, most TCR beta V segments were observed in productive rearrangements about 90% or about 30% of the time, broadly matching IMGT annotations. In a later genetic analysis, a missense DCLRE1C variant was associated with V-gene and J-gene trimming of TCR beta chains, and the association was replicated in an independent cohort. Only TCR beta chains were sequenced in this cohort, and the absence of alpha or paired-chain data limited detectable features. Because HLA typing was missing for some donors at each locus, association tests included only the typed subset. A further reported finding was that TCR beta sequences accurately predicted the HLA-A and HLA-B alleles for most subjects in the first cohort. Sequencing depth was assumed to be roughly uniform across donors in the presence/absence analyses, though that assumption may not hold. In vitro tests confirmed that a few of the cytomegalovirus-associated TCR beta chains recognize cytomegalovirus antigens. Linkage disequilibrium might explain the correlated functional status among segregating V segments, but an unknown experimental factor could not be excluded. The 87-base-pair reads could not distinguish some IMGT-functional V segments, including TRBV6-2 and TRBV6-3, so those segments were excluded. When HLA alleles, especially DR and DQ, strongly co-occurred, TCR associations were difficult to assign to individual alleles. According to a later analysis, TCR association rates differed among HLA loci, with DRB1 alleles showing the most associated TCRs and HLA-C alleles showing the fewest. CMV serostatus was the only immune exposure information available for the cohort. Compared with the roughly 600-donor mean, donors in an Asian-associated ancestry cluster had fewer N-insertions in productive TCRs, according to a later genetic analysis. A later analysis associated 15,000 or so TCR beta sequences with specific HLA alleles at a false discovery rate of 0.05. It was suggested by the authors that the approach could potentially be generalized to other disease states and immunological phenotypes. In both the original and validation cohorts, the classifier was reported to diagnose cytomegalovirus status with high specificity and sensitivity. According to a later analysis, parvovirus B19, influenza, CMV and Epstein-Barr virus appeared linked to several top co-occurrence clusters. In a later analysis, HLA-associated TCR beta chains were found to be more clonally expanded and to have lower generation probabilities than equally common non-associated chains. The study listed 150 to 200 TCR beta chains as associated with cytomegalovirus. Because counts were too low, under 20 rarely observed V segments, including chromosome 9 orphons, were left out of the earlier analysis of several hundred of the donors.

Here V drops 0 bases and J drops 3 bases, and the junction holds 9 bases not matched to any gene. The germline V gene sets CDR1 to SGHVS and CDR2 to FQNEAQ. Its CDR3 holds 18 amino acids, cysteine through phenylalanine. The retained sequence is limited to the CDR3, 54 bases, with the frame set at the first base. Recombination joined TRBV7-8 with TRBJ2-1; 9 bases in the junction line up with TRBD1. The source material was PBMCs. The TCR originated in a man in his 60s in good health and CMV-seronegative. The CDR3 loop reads CASSLAAPTGGGYNEQFF. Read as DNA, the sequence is TGTGCCAGCAGCTTAGCAGCCCCTACAGGGGGCGGCTACAATGAGCAGTTCTTC.